This entry features one TCR beta chain sequence. Its antigen is undetermined. These data come from a study of cytomegalovirus exposure and HLA in healthy donors. Findings and limits, study-wide: Cytomegalovirus-associated status was assigned to about 170 TCR beta chains. Later on, an analysis showed TCR association rates differing by HLA locus, with DRB1 the most and HLA-C the fewest.

V was cut by 5 bases and J by 1 base, with 6 bases left in between. The CDR3 runs 12 residues. Germline lookup yields CDR1 MGHRA and CDR2 YSYEKL. The PCR used 60 Vbeta and 13 Jbeta primers. TCRdb's table, derived via immunoSEQ multiplex PCR, lists solely in-frame clones and lacks some. The sample carries approximately 220,000 clones, about 80% recorded once. This receptor was obtained from a man younger than 30 in good health and CMV-seronegative. The V and J genes are TRBV4-1 and TRBJ2-7; no clear D. The sequencing input was PBMCs. Here the CDR3 DNA reads TGCGCCAGCAGCGCCACTTCCTACGAGCAGTACTTC. Translating gives CASSATSYEQYF.